This TCR beta chain was profiled in a study of cytomegalovirus exposure and HLA in healthy donors. A remark on this clone: Its antigen is as yet unknown.

Study-level findings and limits: One later analysis reportedly identified an Asian-associated ancestry cluster that showed fewer N-insertions than the roughly 640-donor mean.

This PCR relied on a set of 60 Vbeta primers and 13 Jbeta primers. TCRdb keeps only in-frame clones here, not all; method: immunoSEQ multiplex PCR. The data show 100,000 to 150,000 clones, with around 79% seen just once and around 3.9% held by the top ten. Germline values: CDR1 MNHEY, CDR2 SMNVEV (reference sequence). V lost 4 bases and J lost 3, with 9 bases in between. The CDR3 has 13 amino acids. Healthy bone marrow donors formed the donor group. This chain links TRBV27 with TRBJ1-2, with D possibly matching TRBD1 (5 bases). This TCR came from a woman between 40 and 50 years old in good health and CMV-seronegative. The material sequenced was PBMCs. CDR3 sequence reads: CASSSVRDYGYTF. The CDR3 region has the DNA TGTGCCAGCAGTTCGGTCAGGGACTATGGCTACACCTTC.